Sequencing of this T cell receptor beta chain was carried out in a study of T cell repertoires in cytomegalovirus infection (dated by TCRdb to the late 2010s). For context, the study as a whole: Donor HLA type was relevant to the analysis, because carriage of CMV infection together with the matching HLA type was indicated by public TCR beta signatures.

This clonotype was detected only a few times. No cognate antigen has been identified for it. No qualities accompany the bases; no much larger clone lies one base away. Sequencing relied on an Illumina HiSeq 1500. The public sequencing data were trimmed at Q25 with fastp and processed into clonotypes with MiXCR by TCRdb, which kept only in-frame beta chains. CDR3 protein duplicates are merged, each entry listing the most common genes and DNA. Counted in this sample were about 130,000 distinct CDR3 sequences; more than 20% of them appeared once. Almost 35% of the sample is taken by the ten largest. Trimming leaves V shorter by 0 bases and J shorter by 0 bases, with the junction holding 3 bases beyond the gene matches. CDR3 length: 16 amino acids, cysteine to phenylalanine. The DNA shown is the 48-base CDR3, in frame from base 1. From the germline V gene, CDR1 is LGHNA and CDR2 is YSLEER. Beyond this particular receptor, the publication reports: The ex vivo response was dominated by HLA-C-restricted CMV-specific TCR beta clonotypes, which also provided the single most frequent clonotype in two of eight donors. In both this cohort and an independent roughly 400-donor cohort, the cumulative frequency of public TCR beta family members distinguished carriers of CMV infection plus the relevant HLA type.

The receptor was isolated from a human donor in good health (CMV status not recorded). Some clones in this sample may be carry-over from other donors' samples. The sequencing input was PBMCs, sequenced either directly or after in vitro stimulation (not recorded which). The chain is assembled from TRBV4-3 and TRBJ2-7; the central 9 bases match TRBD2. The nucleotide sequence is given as TGCGCCAGCAGCCAAGACCCGACTAGCGGCTCCTACGAGCAGTACTTC. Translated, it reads CASSQDPTSGSYEQYF.